This T cell receptor (beta chain) was documented in a study of T cells in Graves' hyperthyroidism and ophthalmopathy. TCR beta CDR3 regions were amplified from RNA. Initially, a first-round RT-PCR of the TCR CDR3 employed the HTBI primer set. TCRdb independently ran MiXCR on the multiplex PCR reads; one entry per CDR3 protein. Among a few hundred thousand distinct CDR3 sequences listed, roughly 14% were seen once. The diagnostic basis comprised clinical symptoms, serum thyroxine and TRAb, thyroid ultrasound and orbital computed tomography. The V gene's germline CDR1 is KGHDR and CDR2 SFDVKD. Trimming cost V 4 bases and J 2 bases; bases outside gene matches: 10. This CDR3 contains 16 residues. This clonotype was counted many times.

V usage is TRBV24-1 and J usage is TRBJ2-7; 7 bases align to TRBD2. The sequence derives from a woman in her late teens or twenties with Graves' hyperthyroidism. The sample taken for sequencing was blood. Here the CDR3 reads CATSDSGLPNPYEQYV. CDR3 DNA: TGTGCCACCAGTGACTCGGGACTACCAAATCCCTACGAGCAGTACGTC.